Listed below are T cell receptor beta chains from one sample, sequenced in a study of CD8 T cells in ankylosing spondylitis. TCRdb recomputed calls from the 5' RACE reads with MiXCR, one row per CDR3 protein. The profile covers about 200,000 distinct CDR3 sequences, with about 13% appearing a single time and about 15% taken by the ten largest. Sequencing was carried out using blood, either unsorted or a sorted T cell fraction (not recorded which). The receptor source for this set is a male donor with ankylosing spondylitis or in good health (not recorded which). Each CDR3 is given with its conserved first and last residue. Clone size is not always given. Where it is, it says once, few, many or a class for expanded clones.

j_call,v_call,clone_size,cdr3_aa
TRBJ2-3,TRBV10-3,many,CAISDPTGGSTDTQYF
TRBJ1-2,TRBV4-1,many,CASSPGTAANYGYTF
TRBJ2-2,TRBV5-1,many,CASSAPTSGVNTGELFF
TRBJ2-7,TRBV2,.,CASSEGTSTYEQYF
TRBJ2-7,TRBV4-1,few,CASSPMTGSPYEQYF
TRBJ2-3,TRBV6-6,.,CASRGRTTDTQYF
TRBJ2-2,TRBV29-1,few,CSVGLAGRGATGELFF
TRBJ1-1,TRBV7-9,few,CASSLESSMNTEAFF
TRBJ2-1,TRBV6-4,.,CASSEGTRDYNEQFF
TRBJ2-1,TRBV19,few,CASLDRVWDEQFF
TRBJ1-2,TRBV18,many,CASSLGPHSNYGYTF
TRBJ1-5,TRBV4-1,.,CASSPYGNQPQHF
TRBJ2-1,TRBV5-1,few,CASSIDRGWQFF
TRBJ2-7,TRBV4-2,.,CAMSPGLLSYEQYF
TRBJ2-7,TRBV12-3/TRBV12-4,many,CASSPYNSYEQYF
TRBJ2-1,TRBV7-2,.,CASSPGIGAVSYNEQFF
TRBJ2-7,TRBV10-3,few,CAISAFRQGPYEQYF
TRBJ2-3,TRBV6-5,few,CASSYVGEEDTQYF
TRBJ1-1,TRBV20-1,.,CSAPDDTEAFF
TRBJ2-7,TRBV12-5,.,CASGLVLSGTGGRGSYEQYF
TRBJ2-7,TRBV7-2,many,CASSYTGYEQYF
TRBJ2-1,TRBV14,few,CASSGSPPYNEQFF
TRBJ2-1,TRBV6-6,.,CASSLSSDNEQFF
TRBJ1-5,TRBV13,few,CASNREGQPQHF
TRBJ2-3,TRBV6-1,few,CASSQRTSPIRDTQYF
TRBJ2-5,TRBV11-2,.,CASSLYGWPTGSEETQYF
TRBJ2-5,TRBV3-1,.,CASSQPSGTSTETQYF
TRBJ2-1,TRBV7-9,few,CASSPPKTGGNEQFF
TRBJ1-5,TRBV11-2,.,CASSLGGGGYSNQPQHF
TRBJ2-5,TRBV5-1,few,CASSLIGVQEETQYF
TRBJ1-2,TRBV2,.,CASRRHYGYTF
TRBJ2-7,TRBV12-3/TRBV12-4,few,CASSLGPTTSYEQYF
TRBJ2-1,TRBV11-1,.,CASSLNARGIESFYNEQFF
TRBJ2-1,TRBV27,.,CASSPGTSYNEQFF
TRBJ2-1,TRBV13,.,CASTYGSYNEQFF
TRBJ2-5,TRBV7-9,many,CASSFGLAEEETQYF
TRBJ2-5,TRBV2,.,CASSGEELTQYF
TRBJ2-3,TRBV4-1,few,CASSQLGGDTDTQYF
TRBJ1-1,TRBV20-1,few,CSARPGISTDAFF
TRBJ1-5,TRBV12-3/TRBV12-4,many,CASSLNPGTQPQHF
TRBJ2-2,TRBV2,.,CASNRGDTGELFF
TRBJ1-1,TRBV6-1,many,CASSDPGRNLNTEAFF
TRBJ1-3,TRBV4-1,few,CASSQEPWSGNTIYF
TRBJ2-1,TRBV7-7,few,CASSLGLAGGPDEQFF
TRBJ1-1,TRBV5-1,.,CASSLGTDAFF
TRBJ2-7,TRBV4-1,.,CASSDSRGLGEQYF
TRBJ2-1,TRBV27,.,CASSSSLPYNEQFF
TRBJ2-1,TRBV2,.,CACSSTASSPGQGLNEQFF
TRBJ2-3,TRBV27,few,CASRTGIDTQYF
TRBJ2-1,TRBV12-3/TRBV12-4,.,CASSPDGLAGGHNEQFF
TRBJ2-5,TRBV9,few,CASSALAGQETQYF
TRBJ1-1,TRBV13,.,CASSSAGTTGTEAFF